Shown below are 27 T cell receptor beta chains from a single sample sequenced in a study of response to subunit inactivated influenza vaccine listed by TCRdb under 2018. The library was built by means of RT-PCR. The run used an Illumina HiSeq 2500. TCRdb redid the processing of the public reads, applying fastp at Q25 and MiXCR, and retained in-frame beta chains. Each entry merges the rows of one CDR3 protein and shows their most common DNA and genes. Present in this sample are hundreds of thousands of distinct CDR3 sequences, 10% to 15% of which were seen just once. The ten biggest clones cover roughly 14% of the sample. What this sample's time point label stands for: approximately 45 days after influenza vaccine administration. The input for sequencing was PBMCs from blood, taken 40 to 50 days after vaccination. The receptors were sampled from a man aged 45 to 65 who received an inactivated influenza vaccine. Donor details come from another sample of the same person, matched by shared clones.

The rearrangement links TRBV3-1 to TRBJ1-1, with D perhaps matching TRBD1 (5 bases). Germline CDR1 LGHDT, CDR2 YNNKEL (reference sequence). The CDR3 runs to 12 residues. Trimming removed 5 bases from V and 6 bases from J, with 10 bases in between. The CDR3 is CASSSGEAEAFF. The CDR3 DNA is TGTGCCAGCAGCTCGGGGGAGGCTGAAGCTTTCTTT.

This clonotype was counted only a few times. The chain is built from TRBV10-3 and TRBJ1-5; D not resolved. Trimming pared 0 bases from V and 0 bases from J, leaving 9 bases between. CDR1 ENHRY and CDR2 SYGVKD come from the germline V gene. The CDR3 runs 16 residues. Here the CDR3 reads CAISESEMFSNQPQHF. The CDR3 nucleotides read TGTGCCATCAGTGAGTCGGAGATGTTTAGCAATCAGCCCCAGCATTTT.

This clonotype was found a few times. V usage is TRBV7-3 and J usage is TRBJ2-5; D call uncertain. Germline values: CDR1 SGHTA, CDR2 FQGTGA. Trimming took off 1 base at V and 1 base at J, with 7 bases between the two ends. The CDR3 has 14 residues. The CDR3 loop is CASSLNSFQETQYF. For the CDR3, the DNA is TGTGCCAGCAGCTTAAACTCGTTCCAAGAGACCCAGTACTTC.

V and J are TRBV7-6 and TRBJ2-6; D tentatively fits TRBD1 or TRBD2 (5 bases each). The CDR3 loop spans 15 amino acids. V was cut by 5 bases and J by 3 bases, with 11 bases left in between. Germline CDR1 and CDR2: SGHVS and FNYEAQ. CDR3 region: CASSRVGDGANVLTF. The DNA for the CDR3 is TGTGCCAGCAGCCGCGTGGGGGATGGGGCCAACGTCCTGACTTTC.

The chain links TRBV3-1 to TRBJ2-7; 8 bases are shared with TRBD2. With V trimmed by 0 bases and J by 8 bases, 6 bases remained unmatched. Per germline, CDR1 LGHDT and CDR2 YNNKEL (reference sequence). The CDR3 runs to 14 residues. Written as DNA, the CDR3 is TGTGCCAGCAGCCAAGATCCAGGACTAGCCAAGCAGTACTTC. Its translation: CASSQDPGLAKQYF.

The chain recombines TRBV4-3 with TRBJ2-7; 8 positions agree with TRBD2. Germline V gene sequence: CDR1 LGHNA, CDR2 YSLEER. V shed 1 base, J shed 3 bases, and the junction held 11 bases outside the gene matches. The CDR3 totals 17 residues. CDR3 protein: CASSQVYTRGGGYEQYF. The CDR3, as DNA: TGCGCCAGCAGCCAAGTATACACCCGGGGGGGAGGCTACGAGCAGTACTTC.

This clonotype occurred a few times. The rearrangement uses TRBV6-2 or TRBV6-3 and TRBJ2-7; either TRBD1 or TRBD2 may fit D (5 bases each). Trimming took 6 bases from V and 4 from J, leaving 16 bases between them. CDR1 and CDR2 from the germline V gene are MNHEY and SVGEGT. The CDR3 totals 14 residues. CDR3 loop: CASRTWGLSYEQYF. The CDR3 bases are TGTGCCAGCAGAACGTGGGGGTTATCTTACGAGCAGTACTTC.

The chain couples TRBV7-2 to TRBJ1-5; no definite D call. This CDR3 is built from 13 residues. V was cut by 2 bases and J by 7 bases, with 9 bases left in between. The V gene's germline CDR1 is SGHTA and CDR2 FQGNSA. CDR3 sequence: CASSLSPGQPQHF. DNA for the CDR3: TGTGCCAGCAGCTTAAGTCCGGGGCAGCCCCAGCATTTT.

This clonotype has only a few counts. V usage is TRBV24-1 and J usage is TRBJ2-3; D is undetermined. Trimming pared 5 bases from V and 2 bases from J, leaving 13 bases between. Germline CDR1 is KGHDR and CDR2 is SFDVKD. The CDR3 contains 15 residues. CDR3 coding DNA: TGTGCCACCAGTGGCGCCGCCCCGAACACAGATACGCAGTATTTT. Protein product: CATSGAAPNTDTQYF.

The chain links TRBV9 to TRBJ2-3, with 8 bases that match TRBD2. The trim removed 4 bases at V and 3 bases at J, leaving 7 bases unmatched. In germline, CDR1 is SGDLS, CDR2 YYNGEE. The length of the CDR3 is 15 residues. The CDR3 sequence is CASSTHTSGTDTQYF. In DNA form, the CDR3 reads TGTGCCAGCAGCACACATACTAGCGGTACAGATACGCAGTATTTT.

In this sample, this clonotype turned up a few times. The chain has TRBV12-3 or TRBV12-4 and TRBJ2-1, with D tentatively TRBD1 (5 bases). CDR3 length equals 14 residues. V dropped 5 bases and J dropped 0 bases, with 8 bases sitting between them. The CDR3 DNA sequence: TGTGCCAGCAGTCCCCAGGGCTCCTACAATGAGCAGTTCTTC. Amino acids: CASSPQGSYNEQFF.

This clonotype was seen a handful of times. V gene TRBV29-1 combines with J gene TRBJ2-2; TRBD2 aligns across 15 bases. CDR3 length: 17 residues. Per germline, CDR1 SQVTM and CDR2 ANQGSEA. After removal of 7 bases from V and 6 bases from J, the junction contained 12 bases not matched to a gene. The chain's CDR3 is CSARSGTSGRSAGELFF. CDR3 DNA: TGCAGCGCTAGATCCGGGACTAGCGGGAGGTCTGCCGGGGAGCTGTTTTTT.

This clonotype has only a few counts. The gene calls are TRBV4-3 and TRBJ2-6; D is unclear. The V gene lost 4 bases and the J gene lost 0 bases, with 10 bases spanning the gap. Germline V gene data show CDR1 as LGHNA and CDR2 as YSLEER. The CDR3 runs 16 residues. Here the CDR3 DNA reads TGCGCCAGCAGCCCGCAGGTGGGCTCTGGGGCCAACGTCCTGACTTTC. Translating gives CASSPQVGSGANVLTF.

This clonotype was detected ten times or more. The rearrangement joins TRBV4-3 to TRBJ2-7, with a weak D call TRBD1 (5 bases). The CDR3 contains 15 residues. V shed 3 bases and J shed 6 bases, with 18 bases lying between them. The germline CDR1 and CDR2 sequences are LGHNA and YSLEER. CDR3: CASSHSLQQGIEQYF. Here the CDR3 DNA reads TGCGCCAGCAGCCACTCCCTGCAGCAGGGTATCGAGCAGTACTTC.

The chain uses TRBV6-1 and TRBJ2-7; tentatively, D is TRBD1 (6 bases). Germline-derived CDR1 and CDR2 are MNHNS and SASEGT. The CDR3 is 13 amino acids. V lost 4 bases to trimming and J lost 3 bases, with 10 bases between them. CDR3 amino acids: CASSVTGIYEQYF. In DNA, the CDR3 is TGTGCCAGCAGTGTTACAGGGATCTACGAGCAGTACTTC.

The table lists this clonotype with a few counts. The rearrangement uses TRBV20-1 and TRBJ2-1; a possible D gene is TRBD1 (5 bases). Germline assignment: CDR1 DFQATT and CDR2 SNEGSKA (reference sequence). This CDR3 comprises 14 residues. CDR3 region: CSALAHTGNNEQFF. DNA for the CDR3: TGCAGCGCGCTCGCCCATACAGGAAACAATGAGCAGTTCTTC.

The chain uses TRBV6-5 and TRBJ2-3, with D maybe TRBD1 (5 bases). V lost 4 bases and J 1 base, leaving 12 bases between the germline ends. Germline-derived CDR1 and CDR2 are MNHEY and SVGAGI. The CDR3 totals 15 residues. CDR3 in amino acids: CASSSQGRGTDTQYF. In DNA, the CDR3 is TGTGCCAGCAGTTCCCAGGGAAGGGGCACAGATACGCAGTATTTT.

This clonotype was seen a handful of times. The chain links TRBV4-2 to TRBJ2-1; TRBD2 matches 10 bases. Germline V lookup: CDR1 LGHNA, CDR2 YNFKEQ. The J segment lost 9 bases and the V segment lost 0 bases, leaving 8 bases of the junction unmatched. The CDR3 sequence is 16 residues long. CDR3 nucleotides: TGTGCCAGCAGCCAAGATGGTAGCGGGAGGTTGAGTGAGCAGTTCTTC. This encodes CASSQDGSGRLSEQFF.

There are many counts of this clonotype. The V call is TRBV6-1, the J call TRBJ2-1, with unresolved D. V shed 6 bases and J shed 2 bases, with 8 bases lying between them. The CDR3 sequence is 13 residues long. Per germline, CDR1 MNHNS and CDR2 SASEGT. CDR3 sequence reads: CASREITYNEQFF. The DNA of the CDR3 is TGTGCCAGCAGAGAGATCACCTACAATGAGCAGTTCTTC.

This clonotype was detected a few times. This rearrangement joins TRBV20-1 to TRBJ2-2; 16 nucleotides line up with TRBD2. V shed 4 bases and J 6 bases; nucleotides not matched to a gene: 5. CDR3 length: 16 amino acids. The germline V gene encodes CDR1 DFQATT and CDR2 SNEGSKA (reference sequence). The CDR3 DNA reads as TGCAGTGCTAAGGGACTAGCGGGGGGGCTGTCCGGGGAGCTGTTTTTT. Its translation is CSAKGLAGGLSGELFF.

This clonotype was recorded many times. The chain couples TRBV12-3 or TRBV12-4 to TRBJ2-3; TRBD2 might be the D (5 bases). V was pared by 6 bases and J by 3 bases, with 10 bases between. CDR3 length: 13 amino acids. The CDR3 reads CASSRRGTDTQYF. DNA for the CDR3: TGTGCCAGCAGCAGGAGAGGGACAGATACGCAGTATTTT.

This clonotype was recorded many times. The chain combines TRBV6-6 with TRBJ1-1; the D is unclear. V was cut by 2 bases and J by 11 bases, with 15 bases left in between. CDR1 MNHNY and CDR2 SVGAGI come from the germline V gene (reference sequence). CDR3 size: 13 residues. The CDR3 here is CASSYAAGRDAFF. CDR3 nucleotides: TGTGCCAGCAGTTACGCGGCAGGACGGGATGCTTTCTTT.

The V call is TRBV10-3, the J call TRBJ2-2; D is uncertain. The V gene lost 6 bases and the J gene lost 0 bases, with 8 bases spanning the gap. Germline V gene sequence: CDR1 ENHRY, CDR2 SYGVKD. The CDR3 contains 14 residues. CDR3 DNA: TGTGCCATCAGCGTGGCGACGAACACCGGGGAGCTGTTTTTT. Translated: CAISVATNTGELFF.

This clonotype was observed at least ten times. The V and J genes are TRBV5-1 and TRBJ2-7; D call uncertain. V lost 1 base and J lost 1, with 9 bases in between. This CDR3 contains 14 residues. Germline assignment: CDR1 SGHRS and CDR2 YFSETQ. The CDR3 loop reads CASSLSLRSYEQYF. In nucleotides, the CDR3 is TGCGCCAGCAGCTTGTCCCTCAGATCCTACGAGCAGTACTTC.

The V and J genes are TRBV7-8 and TRBJ2-3, with 10 positions matching TRBD2. Looked up from germline, CDR1 is SGHVS and CDR2 is FQNEAQ. This CDR3 spans 16 amino acids. J gave up 4 bases and V 5 bases, and 9 bases lay outside the gene matches. The CDR3 reads CASSRRLAGAPDTQYF. The CDR3 DNA sequence: TGTGCCAGCAGCCGACGGCTAGCGGGAGCCCCAGATACGCAGTATTTT. Combining the CDR3 with reference TRBV7-8 and TRBJ2-3 gives the whole variable domain GAGVSQSPRYKVAKRGQDVALRCDPISGHVSLFWYQQALGQGPEFLTYFQNEAQLDKSGLPSDRFFAERPEGSVSTLKIQRTQQEDSAVYLCASSRRLAGAPDTQYFGPGTRLTVL.

CDR3 DNA: TGCGCCAGCAGCCCTACGGTCGGGGCGGTGGGCTACGAGCAGTACTTC. It specifies CASSPTVGAVGYEQYF. The chain joins TRBV5-1 to TRBJ2-7; D is tentatively TRBD1 or TRBD2 (5 bases each). The ends were cut back, 4 bases at V and 3 bases at J, with 20 bases in the middle. The CDR3 loop spans 16 amino acids. Germline CDR1 and CDR2: SGHRS and YFSETQ.

The rearrangement links TRBV12-3 or TRBV12-4 to TRBJ2-1; no firm D call. The V and J ends lost 7 bases and 9 bases respectively, with 13 bases between them. The CDR3 covers 12 residues. The CDR3 coding sequence is TGTGCCAGCACTTTCCGGGTAGGTGAGCAGTTCTTC. Its protein product is CASTFRVGEQFF.